The rows below give T cell receptor beta chains drawn from one sample of a study of OX40 agonist ivuxolimab in advanced cancers. Here immunoSEQ multiplex PCR was the method, and the copy in TCRdb shows in-frame clones only, minus some. The sample includes 70,000 to 90,000 clones, about 91% of them seen just once. The sequenced sample was CD4+ or CD8+ T cells sorted from blood, obtained in a trial of the OX40 agonist ivuxolimab. The origin of the receptors is an adult with an advanced solid tumor such as melanoma, head and neck, liver or kidney cancer. The CDR3 runs from the conserved cysteine through the conserved F or W. Fields, in order: clone size, V gene, D gene, J gene, CDR3 DNA, CDR3 protein. D genes are given only for firm matches. Clone size appears in some rows only: once, few, many, or a class for an expanded clone.

>-|TRBV7-9|-|TRBJ1-1
TGTGCCAGCAGCTTAGAGGGGGACACTGAAGCTTTCTTT
CASSLEGDTEAFF
>once|TRBV2|-|TRBJ1-3
TGTGCCAGCAAGTATGGGCTGGGAAACACCATATATTTT
CASKYGLGNTIYF
>-|TRBV6-5|-|TRBJ2-1
TGTGCCAGCGGGAACGGCGGGCCAGGGGGGGGTGAGCAGTTCTTC
CASGNGGPGGGEQFF
>-|TRBV6-5|TRBD2|TRBJ2-7
TGTGCCAGCAGTGTTAGCGGGACGCCCTTCGAGCAGTACTTC
CASSVSGTPFEQYF
>-|TRBV27|TRBD2|TRBJ2-2
TGTGCCAGCAGTCAACCGGGACTAGCTTTCCCCGGGGAGCTGTTTTTT
CASSQPGLAFPGELFF
>-|TRBV5-6|TRBD1|TRBJ2-7
TGTGCCAGCAGCTTGGGACAGGGCCCCTACGAGCAGTACTTC
CASSLGQGPYEQYF
>-|TRBV5-1|TRBD1|TRBJ1-4
TGCGCCAGCAGCTTAAGGGGACAGGGTTTTGAAAAACTGTTTTTT
CASSLRGQGFEKLFF
>once|TRBV4-1|-|TRBJ2-1
TGCGCCAGCAGCCCGGCGGGGATCAATGAGCAGTTCTTC
CASSPAGINEQFF
>-|TRBV28|-|TRBJ1-1
TGTGCCAGCAGCCCCCGGTGGGTGGGTGAAGCTTTCTTT
CASSPRWVGEAFF
>few|TRBV2|-|TRBJ2-3
TGTGCCAGCAGTGAGCGGGATCTACCAGATACGCAGTATTTT
CASSERDLPDTQYF
>-|TRBV27|TRBD2|TRBJ2-7
TGTGCCAGCAGTCCTAAACCGGGACTAGCGGGAGTGAGCGAGCAGTACTTC
CASSPKPGLAGVSEQYF
>-|TRBV4-1|TRBD2|TRBJ2-3
TGCGCCAGCAGCCAATATCTCGCCCGAGCTAATAGCGGGACGCCAGATACGCAGTATTTT
CASSQYLARANSGTPDTQYF
>-|TRBV28|-|TRBJ2-7
TGTGCCAGCCACACGGGTGGCGAGCAGTACTTC
CASHTGGEQYF
>-|TRBV20-1|-|TRBJ2-7
TGCAGTGTTCTAGGGACCTACGAGCAGTACTTC
CSVLGTYEQYF
>-|TRBV11-3|TRBD1|TRBJ2-1
TGTGCCAGCAGCGTGACAGGGGGCTCCTACAATGAGCAGTTCTTC
CASSVTGGSYNEQFF
>-|TRBV5-1|TRBD2|TRBJ2-1
TGCGCCAGCAGCTTGGTCGGGACTAGCAATGAGCAGTTCTTC
CASSLVGTSNEQFF
>-|TRBV5-6|TRBD2|TRBJ2-3
TGTGCCAGCAGCTTGCGTTTTAGCGGGAGTATGGCAGATACGCAGTATTTT
CASSLRFSGSMADTQYF
>-|TRBV4-1|TRBD1|TRBJ1-2
TGCGCCAGCAGCCGCGGACAGGGGGTCGACTATGGCTACACCTTC
CASSRGQGVDYGYTF
>-|TRBV19|-|TRBJ1-5
TGTGCCAGTAGTCCCGGGGAGCCCAATCAGCCCCAGCATTTT
CASSPGEPNQPQHF
>-|TRBV7-2|-|TRBJ2-5
TGTGCCAGCAGCTTAGCCCGGGGTCTTGGGGAGACCCAGTACTTC
CASSLARGLGETQYF
>-|TRBV10-3|TRBD1|TRBJ1-6
TGTGCCATCAGTGAGACTACAGGGGCCCCGGGGTCACCCCTCCACTTT
CAISETTGAPGSPLHF
>-|TRBV11-2|-|TRBJ1-1
TGTGCCAGCAGCTCTAATTTGAACACTGAAGCTTTCTTT
CASSSNLNTEAFF
>-|TRBV7-2|-|TRBJ2-7
TGTGCCAGCAGCTTAGCGGGAGTTGTGTACGAGCAGTACTTC
CASSLAGVVYEQYF
>once|TRBV7-2|TRBD2|TRBJ2-4
TGTGCCAGCAGCGGGGGGGGAACAATCAAAAACATTCAGTACTTC
CASSGGGTIKNIQYF
>once|TRBV27|-|TRBJ2-6
TGTGCCAGCAGTTTTGAGTTTTCTGGGGCCAACGTCCTGACTTTC
CASSFEFSGANVLTF
>-|TRBV30|TRBD1|TRBJ1-5
TGTGCCTGGAGTGTGGGGACAGTCAATCAGCCCCAGCATTTT
CAWSVGTVNQPQHF
>-|TRBV28|TRBD1|TRBJ1-5
TGTGCCAGCAGTCGTACAGGGGTACCACGGAATCAGCCCCAGCATTTT
CASSRTGVPRNQPQHF
>-|TRBV7-2|-|TRBJ2-2
TGTGCCAGCAGCTCAGGGACTGGGAACACCGGGGAGCTGTTTTTT
CASSSGTGNTGELFF
>few|TRBV14|-|TRBJ2-2
TGTGCCAGTCGTAGTTTGGCAGGAAACACCGGGGAGCTGTTTTTT
CASRSLAGNTGELFF
>-|TRBV5-4|-|TRBJ2-3
TGTGCCAGCAGCTCCCGTTTGCGGCGCAGCACAGATACGCAGTATTTT
CASSSRLRRSTDTQYF
>-|TRBV10-2|TRBD2|TRBJ2-2
TGCGCCAGCAGTGAGCCGGGACTAGCGGCCGGGGAGCTGTTTTTT
CASSEPGLAAGELFF
>-|TRBV11-2|-|TRBJ2-2
TGTGCCAGCAGCTTAGGAAACGGCGGGGAGCTGTTTTTT
CASSLGNGGELFF
>-|TRBV11-2|-|TRBJ2-7
TGTGCCAGCAGCTTAGTTGAGGGGAGCGAGCAGTACTTC
CASSLVEGSEQYF
>-|TRBV2|TRBD2|TRBJ2-2
TGTGCCAGCAGTGTTAGCGGGCCCACCGGGGAGCTGTTTTTT
CASSVSGPTGELFF
>-|TRBV6-6|-|TRBJ2-1
TGTGCCAGCAGTTCCCGGGGGACAGCACACTACAATGAGCAGTTCTTC
CASSSRGTAHYNEQFF
>few|TRBV5-1|TRBD2|TRBJ2-7
TGCGCCAGCAGCTTAAGCGGGAGTGATTACTCCTACGAGCAGTACTTC
CASSLSGSDYSYEQYF
>-|TRBV7-5|-|TRBJ2-3
TGTGCCAGCAGCTCCCAAGATACGCAGTATTTT
CASSSQDTQYF
>-|TRBV5-1|TRBD2|TRBJ2-7
TGCGCCAGCAGCTTGGACCCGGGAGGCAGTTACGAGCAGTACTTC
CASSLDPGGSYEQYF
>-|TRBV5-1|TRBD1|TRBJ2-3
TGCGCCAGCAGCTTCACAGGGGGTACAGATACGCAGTATTTT
CASSFTGGTDTQYF
>-|TRBV11-3|TRBD2|TRBJ2-1
TGTGCCAGCAGCTTAGAGGGACTAGCGAGTTACAATGAGCAGTTCTTC
CASSLEGLASYNEQFF
>-|TRBV11-3|-|TRBJ2-2
TGTGCCAGCAGATTAGCGGACGCGAACACCGGGGAGCTGTTTTTT
CASRLADANTGELFF
>-|TRBV4-2|TRBD2|TRBJ2-1
TGTGCCAGCAGCCAGTGGGCCCGGGCTAGCGGGTACAATGAGCAGTTCTTC
CASSQWARASGYNEQFF
>-|TRBV5-1|-|TRBJ1-1
TGCGCCAGCAGCTTGCGGACCCTCAGGGAGAACACTGAAGCTTTCTTT
CASSLRTLRENTEAFF
>-|TRBV7-2|-|TRBJ2-2
TGTGCCAGCAGCTTAGCTCCACAGGGTAGCTCCGGGGAGCTGTTTTTT
CASSLAPQGSSGELFF
>few|TRBV7-9|TRBD2|TRBJ2-3
TGTGCCAGCAGCTTAGGGGGACTAGCTGTTGGCACAGATACGCAGTATTTT
CASSLGGLAVGTDTQYF
>few|TRBV7-9|-|TRBJ2-1
TGTGCCAGCAGCTTCACTCCCCAGAATGAGCAGTTCTTC
CASSFTPQNEQFF
>-|TRBV14|-|TRBJ1-3
TGTGCCAGCAGCCAAGATCAGACAGCTCCTGGAAACACCATATATTTT
CASSQDQTAPGNTIYF
>-|TRBV7-2|TRBD2|TRBJ2-7
TGTGCCAGCAGCTTAAAGGCGGCTAGCGGGAAATTTTACGAGCAGTACTTC
CASSLKAASGKFYEQYF
>-|TRBV4-1|TRBD2|TRBJ2-7
TGCGCCAGCAGCCAGGGGACTAGCGGAGTCGGGCAGTACTTC
CASSQGTSGVGQYF
>once|TRBV27|TRBD2|TRBJ2-1
TGTGCCAGCAGTTTAGCGGGAGGCTCCTACAATGAGCAGTTCTTC
CASSLAGGSYNEQFF
>-|TRBV7-2|-|TRBJ1-3
TGTGCCAGCAGCCGAACAGGGTCTGGAAACACCATATATTTT
CASSRTGSGNTIYF
>-|TRBV19|-|TRBJ1-5
TGTGCCAGTAGTATTTCTGACGTGAGCAATCAGCCCCAGCATTTT
CASSISDVSNQPQHF
>few|TRBV2|TRBD1|TRBJ1-5
TGTGCCAGCGTTACAGGGGTCAATCAGCCCCAGCATTTT
CASVTGVNQPQHF
>-|TRBV25-1|TRBD2|TRBJ2-7
TGTGCCAGCAGTGAACAAGCGGGAGTTTACGAGCAGTACTTC
CASSEQAGVYEQYF
>-|TRBV18|TRBD1|TRBJ1-4
TGTGCCAGCACTAACAGGGGGAGGAATGAAAAACTGTTTTTT
CASTNRGRNEKLFF
>-|TRBV6-1|-|TRBJ1-5
TGTGCCACTACCGGGACAACTAGCAATCAGCCCCAGCATTTT
CATTGTTSNQPQHF
>-|TRBV14|-|TRBJ1-6
TGTGCCAGCAGCCAAGCTGCGGGGAATTGGAATTCACCCCTCCACTTT
CASSQAAGNWNSPLHF